A single T cell receptor (beta chain) is shown here with its context. The data belong to a study of shared clonotypes between healthy human individuals. Trimming shortened V by 5 bases and J by 8 bases, and 19 bases separated the two germline ends. Per germline, CDR1 SGHTA and CDR2 FQGNSA. The CDR3 loop spans 15 amino acids. The table came from immunoSEQ multiplex PCR; TCRdb's copy has only in-frame clones and leaves some out. Here the sample spans fewer than 850,000 clones, 90% being singletons. J is TRBJ2-1 and V is TRBV7-2; D perhaps matches TRBD2 (5 bases). This clonotype originated in a man aged 18 to 30 in good health. Some clones in this sample may be carry-over from other donors' samples. Sequencing input: memory CD8+ T cells from PBMCs. This sample's subset: CD45RO+ cells pooled with CCR7-negative TemRA cells. The chain's CDR3 is CASSPMRVIRHEQFF. As DNA, the CDR3 is TGTGCCAGCAGCCCTATGAGGGTGATAAGGCATGAGCAGTTCTTC.